The rows below give T cell receptor beta chains drawn from one sample of a study of neurological immune-mediated disorders. In TCRdb, the 5' RACE reads were re-called with MiXCR into one record per CDR3 protein. The table includes roughly 100,000 distinct CDR3 sequences, approximately 3.3% detected once. Sequenced: PBMCs. Every receptor here comes from a woman between 18 and 29 years old with multiple sclerosis. The CDR3 runs from the conserved cysteine through the conserved F or W. Clone size is shown for a subset of rows, as once, few, many or a class of expanded clone.

V	size	J	CDR3
TRBV28	NA	TRBJ2-7	CASSQMTGGLEQYF
TRBV20-1	few	TRBJ1-2	CSASGGSDYGYTF
TRBV29-1	many	TRBJ1-2	CSIGQDIRGANYGYTF
TRBV10-3	many	TRBJ1-3	CAISTGLGEGNTIYF
TRBV29-1	many	TRBJ2-3	CSVVRSAGTDTQYF
TRBV3-1	many	TRBJ2-7	CASSLRQAASYEQYF
TRBV6-5	many	TRBJ2-7	CASSYSTLASYEQYF
TRBV7-2	many	TRBJ1-5	CASAGAHGNQPQHF
TRBV28	many	TRBJ1-5	CASRGQGPNQPQHF
TRBV20-1	many	TRBJ2-7	CSARELKGRSYEQYF
TRBV7-9	many	TRBJ2-3	CASSIRQASTDTQYF